Following are 3 T cell receptor beta chains from one sample sequenced in a study of blood T cell repertoires in COVID-19. Here immunoSEQ multiplex PCR was the method, and the copy in TCRdb shows in-frame clones only, minus some. The sample consists of hundreds of thousands of clones, 90% of them appearing once. Sequenced: PBMCs or T cells enriched from blood (not recorded which). The receptors here all came from a woman aged 18-35 years with acute COVID-19.

This clone was detected once. The chain carries TRBV2 and TRBJ1-1; tentatively, D is TRBD1 (6 bases). Germline assignment: CDR1 SNHLY and CDR2 FYNNEI. This CDR3 contains 14 residues. Trimming took 6 bases from V and 4 from J, leaving 15 bases between them. The CDR3 DNA is TGTGCCAGCAGAAAACAGGGAGGGGGCACTGAAGCTTTCTTT. Protein sequence: CASRKQGGGTEAFF.

The chain employs TRBV27 and TRBJ2-7; possibly TRBD1 for D (6 bases). From germline, CDR1 is MNHEY and CDR2 SMNVEV (reference sequence). This CDR3 is 13 amino acids long. With 6 bases removed from V and 0 bases from J, the gap between germline ends came to 9 bases. The CDR3 spells CASSPDSSYEQYF. CDR3 coding DNA: TGTGCCAGCAGCCCGGACAGCTCCTACGAGCAGTACTTC.

This rearrangement joins TRBV3-1 (or the pseudogene TRBV3-2) to TRBJ1-4, with unresolved D. The germline gives CDR1 LGHDT, CDR2 YNNKEL (reference sequence). The V and J ends lost 2 bases and 0 bases respectively, with 10 bases between them. The CDR3 is 16 amino acids. Here the CDR3 DNA reads TGTGCCAGCAGCCAACGAGGGTCCGCAACTAATGAAAAACTGTTTTTT. This translates into CASSQRGSATNEKLFF.